The 9 T cell receptor beta chains in this list originate from one sample, sequenced in a study of blood T cell repertoires in COVID-19. Measured with immunoSEQ multiplex PCR; TCRdb has only the in-frame clones, and not every one. The table records 150,000 to 200,000 clones, around three quarters of them present only once. Sequencing was carried out using PBMCs or T cells enriched from blood (not recorded which). The receptors were sampled from a woman between 45 and 65 years old with acute COVID-19.

This chain uses TRBV30 with TRBJ2-2; 9 bases line up with TRBD1. Germline V gene lookup returns CDR1 GTSNPN and CDR2 SVGIG (reference sequence). This CDR3 has 14 residues. V lost 4 bases to trimming and J lost 2 bases; unmatched junction nucleotides: 2. CDR3 amino acids: CAWNRGLNTGELFF. As DNA, the CDR3 is TGTGCCTGGAACAGGGGGCTCAACACCGGGGAGCTGTTTTTT. Full variable domain (rest looked up from reference TRBV30 and TRBJ2-2): SQTIHQWPATLVQPVGSPLSLECTVEGTSNPNLYWYRQAAGRGLQLLFYSVGIGQISSEVPQNLSASRPQDRQFILSSKKLLLSDSGFYLCAWNRGLNTGELFFGEGSRLTVL.

This chain links TRBV10-2 with TRBJ2-7; D gene unclear. The CDR3 runs 13 residues. Germline-derived CDR1 and CDR2 are WSHSY and SAAADI. V was pared by 0 bases and J by 5 bases, with 8 bases between. The CDR3 nucleotides read TGCGCCAGCAGTGAGTCCCTTACAGACGAGCAGTACGTC. Amino acids: CASSESLTDEQYV.

The chain couples TRBV11-3 to TRBJ2-3; 15 nucleotides match TRBD2. J was trimmed by 6 bases and V by 0 bases; bases with no gene match: 1. CDR3 length equals 16 residues. Germline lookup yields CDR1 SGHNT and CDR2 YENEEA. CDR3 in amino acids: CASSLDGTSGGDTQYF. CDR3 coding DNA: TGTGCCAGCAGCTTAGACGGGACTAGCGGGGGGGATACGCAGTATTTT.

This chain uses TRBV24-1 with TRBJ1-1; weak D call: TRBD1 (5 bases). V gave up 10 bases and J gave up 1 base, with 12 bases separating them. This CDR3 is built from 13 residues. Germline V lookup: CDR1 KGHDR, CDR2 SFDVKD. The CDR3 here is CATKSTGNTEAFF. CDR3 bases: TGTGCCACTAAGTCTACAGGGAACACTGAAGCTTTCTTT.

The chain combines TRBV11-2 with TRBJ1-4; D uncertain. Per germline, CDR1 SGHAT and CDR2 FQNNGV. This CDR3 spans 12 amino acids. V was clipped by 2 bases and J by 7 bases, with 5 bases between them. For the CDR3, the DNA is TGTGCCAGCAGCTTAACGAGTGAAAAACTGTTTTTT. Translated, it gives CASSLTSEKLFF.

In its sample, this clone was seen once. This chain uses TRBV28 with TRBJ2-7, with D possibly being TRBD1 (6 bases). V was cut by 3 bases and J by 2 bases, with 11 bases left in between. Germline-derived CDR1 and CDR2 are MDHEN and SYDVKM. The CDR3 is 14 amino acids. The CDR3 reads CASSFNRVTYEQYV. The CDR3 DNA reads TGTGCCAGCAGTTTCAACAGGGTAACCTACGAGCAGTACGTC.

The chain carries TRBV5-6 and TRBJ1-1; D is ambiguous. V lost 2 bases and J 5 bases, leaving 13 bases between the germline ends. The germline V gene has CDR1 SGHDT and CDR2 YYEEEE. The CDR3 has 14 residues. CDR3 amino acids: CASSFRRAGTEAFF. The CDR3 nucleotides read TGTGCCAGCAGCTTTCGCCGAGCGGGGACTGAAGCTTTCTTT. Full variable domain (remainder filled in from reference TRBV5-6 and TRBJ1-1): DAGVTQSPTHLIKTRGQQVTLRCSPKSGHDTVSWYQQALGQGPQFIFQYYEEEERQRGNFPDRFSGHQFPNYSSELNVNALLLGDSALYLCASSFRRAGTEAFFGQGTRLTVV.

This chain connects TRBV9 to TRBJ1-6; D is possibly TRBD1 (5 bases). This CDR3 has 16 residues. CDR1 is SGDLS, CDR2 YYNGEE, per germline. V lost 3 bases and J lost 10, with 20 bases in between. CDR3 residues: CASSAAGGIGYSPLHF. CDR3 sequence (DNA): TGTGCCAGCAGCGCCGCCGGGGGGATCGGCTACTCACCCCTCCACTTT.

The V gene is TRBV27, the J gene TRBJ1-4; D may be TRBD1 (6 bases). The CDR3 contains 15 residues. Between the trimmed V and J ends, which lost 3 bases and 4 bases, there was a span of 12 bases. Looked up from germline, CDR1 is MNHEY and CDR2 is SMNVEV (reference sequence). The CDR3 nucleotides read TGTGCCAGCAGTTTCGGCCGACAGGATAATGAAAAACTGTTTTTT. As protein: CASSFGRQDNEKLFF. The complete variable domain, with remaining parts taken from reference TRBV27 and TRBJ1-4, reads EAQVTQNPRYLITVTGKKLTVTCSQNMNHEYMSWYRQDPGLGLRQIYYSMNVEVTDKGDVPEGYKVSRKEKRNFPLILESPSPNQTSLYFCASSFGRQDNEKLFFGSGTQLSVL.